One and the same sample provided the 14 T cell receptor beta chains below, sequenced in a study of shared clonotypes between healthy human individuals. The data were produced by immunoSEQ multiplex PCR, yet TCRdb's version contains in-frame clones alone and is incomplete. Among approximately 2.4 million clones listed, under 97% were seen once. Material: naive CD4+ T cells sorted from blood. Subset here: CD45RA+ positively selected. These receptors were obtained from a man aged 18-30 years in good health.

Only a few counts were recorded for this clone. This chain links TRBV5-6 with TRBJ1-3; the match to TRBD1 covers 9 bases. This CDR3 has 17 amino acids. The junction had 8 bases not matched to a gene; V was cut back by 3 bases and J by 1 base. Germline V gene lookup returns CDR1 SGHDT and CDR2 YYEEEE. CDR3 sequence (DNA): TGTGCCAGCAGCTCGGACAGGGGTTTGTGGTCTGGAAACACCATATATTTT. It yields the protein CASSSDRGLWSGNTIYF.

This clone was detected only a few times. This CDR3 is also generated by other DNA sequences in the sample. In nucleotides, the CDR3 is TGTGCCAGCAGTTACGGGACAGGGGCCTACGAGCAGTACTTC. Protein sequence: CASSYGTGAYEQYF. This chain connects TRBV6-5 to TRBJ2-7; 10 bases align to TRBD1. Per the germline V gene, CDR1 is MNHEY and CDR2 is SVGAGI. The CDR3 runs to 14 residues. The J segment lost 2 bases and the V segment lost 2 bases, leaving 0 bases of the junction unmatched.

A single count supports this clone. The sample carries other DNA sequences with the same CDR3. The V and J genes are TRBV7-9 and TRBJ1-1, with 8 bases identical to TRBD1. The CDR3 covers 13 residues. Losses at the gene ends were 4 bases for V and 4 bases for J; bases not matched to a gene: 2. Germline V gene sequence: CDR1 SEHNR, CDR2 FQNEAQ (reference sequence). The CDR3 DNA reads as TGTGCCAGCAGCTCTGGACAGGGCACTGAAGCTTTCTTT. It specifies CASSSGQGTEAFF.

The genes are TRBV5-4 and TRBJ2-5; D may be TRBD2 (6 bases). Germline V lookup: CDR1 SGHNT, CDR2 YYREEE (reference sequence). CDR3 size: 14 residues. The ends were cut back, 2 bases at V and 0 bases at J, with 8 bases in the middle. CDR3 bases: TGTGCCAGCAGCTTCCGGGACTACCAAGAGACCCAGTACTTC. Amino acids: CASSFRDYQETQYF.

Turning to this clone: This specimen includes other DNA sequences encoding the same CDR3. V and J are TRBV5-1 and TRBJ1-3; D possibly corresponds to TRBD1 (6 bases). Germline V gives CDR1 SGHRS, CDR2 YFSETQ. CDR3 length equals 14 residues. V was trimmed by 0 bases and J by 4 bases, leaving 8 bases between them. CDR3 residues: CASSLGGQGNTIYF. The CDR3 bases are TGCGCCAGCAGCTTGGGGGGGCAAGGAAACACCATATATTTT.

V and J are TRBV6-1 and TRBJ2-1, with TRBD2 matching 9 bases. The CDR3 spans 16 residues. Germline CDR1 and CDR2: MNHNS and SASEGT. The trim removed 0 bases at V and 8 bases at J, leaving 8 bases unmatched. The CDR3: CASSEAAGGSGDEQFF. CDR3 in DNA: TGTGCCAGCAGTGAAGCAGCGGGGGGCTCTGGGGATGAGCAGTTCTTC.

This sequence joins TRBV7-2 and TRBJ2-5; 10 bases fit TRBD2. The CDR3 consists of 16 residues. The germline V gene encodes CDR1 SGHTA and CDR2 FQGNSA. V dropped 1 base and J dropped 4; count of bases not matched to a gene: 6. CDR3 region: CASSLGLAGAAETQYF. In DNA, the CDR3 is TGTGCCAGCAGCTTAGGCCTAGCGGGAGCAGCAGAGACCCAGTACTTC.

This chain uses TRBV5-3 with TRBJ2-5; 10 bases match TRBD1. TRBV5-3 is identified as an open reading frame with a role that is uncertain. The CDR3 has 17 amino acids. V shed 4 bases, J shed 3 bases, and the junction held 12 bases outside the gene matches. DNA for the CDR3: TGTGCCAGAAGCCCGGGGGACAGGGGATTAAACAAAGAGACCCAGTACTTC. As protein: CARSPGDRGLNKETQYF.

This sequence joins TRBV28 and TRBJ2-6, with 8 bases lining up with TRBD1. The CDR3 covers 15 residues. The germline CDR1 and CDR2 sequences are MDHEN and SYDVKM. V lost 5 bases to trimming and J lost 4 bases; unmatched junction nucleotides: 4. The CDR3 DNA follows: TGTGCCAGCAGTCAGACAGGGGCCGGGGCCAACGTCCTGACTTTC. Protein: CASSQTGAGANVLTF. Using reference TRBV28 and TRBJ2-6 for the parts outside the CDR3, the full variable domain is DVKVTQSSRYLVKRTGEKVFLECVQDMDHENMFWYRQDPGLGLRLIYFSYDVKMKEKGDIPEGYSVSREKKERFSLILESASTNQTSMYLCASSQTGAGANVLTFGAGSRLTVL.

The gene calls are TRBV27 and TRBJ1-2; weak D call: TRBD1 (5 bases). V was clipped by 5 bases and J by 7 bases, with 17 bases between them. The CDR3 runs 14 residues. Germline V gives CDR1 MNHEY, CDR2 SMNVEV (reference sequence). The CDR3 here is CASSISSGIGGYTF. The CDR3 nucleotides are TGTGCCAGCAGTATTTCTTCAGGGATAGGTGGCTACACCTTC.

This clone turned up a few times. Other DNA sequences in this specimen translate into the identical CDR3. The rearrangement joins TRBV6-1 to TRBJ1-2; D gene ambiguous. CDR3 size: 12 residues. CDR1 MNHNS and CDR2 SASEGT come from the germline V gene. Trimming removed 0 bases from V and 8 bases from J, with 7 bases in between. The CDR3 region has the DNA TGTGCCAGCAGTGAAGCTTCCTTCGGCTACACCTTC. It is translated as CASSEASFGYTF.

V and J are TRBV19 and TRBJ2-1, with 9 positions matching TRBD1. In germline, CDR1 is LNHDA, CDR2 SQIVND (reference sequence). V shed 3 bases, J shed 4 bases, and the junction held 4 bases outside the gene matches. The CDR3 has 15 residues. The CDR3 bases are TGTGCCAGTAGTATTGGACAGGGGTATTACAATGAGCAGTTCTTC. As protein: CASSIGQGYYNEQFF.

The chain combines TRBV21-1 with TRBJ2-1; the D segment call TRBD1 is taken from the table without a DNA check. TRBV21-1 is termed a pseudogene. The CDR3 consists of 17 residues. The CDR3 region is CASSKILSGVAYNEQFF. The DNA for the CDR3 is TGTGCCAGCAGCAAAATTCTGTCAGGGGTAGCCTACAATGAGCAGTTCTTC.

This chain uses TRBV30 with TRBJ2-2; TRBD1 matches 8 bases. Germline V CDR1 and CDR2: GTSNPN, SVGIG (reference sequence). With 0 bases clipped from V and 7 bases from J, the junction kept 1 base outside the gene matches. The length of the CDR3 is 13 residues. CDR3 nucleotide sequence: TGTGCCTGGAGTGTAGGGACAGGCGGGGAGCTGTTTTTT. Protein: CAWSVGTGGELFF.